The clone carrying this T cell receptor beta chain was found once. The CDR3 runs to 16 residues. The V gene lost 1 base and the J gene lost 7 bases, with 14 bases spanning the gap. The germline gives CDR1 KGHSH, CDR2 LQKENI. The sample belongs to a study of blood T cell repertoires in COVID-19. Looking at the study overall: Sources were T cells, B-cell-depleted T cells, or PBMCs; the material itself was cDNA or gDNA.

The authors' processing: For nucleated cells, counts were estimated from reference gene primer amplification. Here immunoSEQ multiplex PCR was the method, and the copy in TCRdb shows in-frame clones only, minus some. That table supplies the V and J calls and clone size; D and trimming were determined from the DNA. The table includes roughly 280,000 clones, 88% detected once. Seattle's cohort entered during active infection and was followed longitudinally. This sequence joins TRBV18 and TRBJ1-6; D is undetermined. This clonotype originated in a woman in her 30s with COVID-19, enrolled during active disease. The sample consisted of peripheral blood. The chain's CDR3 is CASSPRQRSGNSPLHF. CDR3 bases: TGTGCCAGCTCACCACGGCAGAGGAGTGGGAATTCACCCCTCCACTTT.